Each of the 8 T cell receptor beta chains below was sequenced from the same sample in a study of blood T cells in healthy people across ages. Using a J-beta primer mix together with a sample-barcoded 5' primer, a second PCR was run for roughly 7 to 11 cycles. TCRdb itself ran the 5' RACE reads through MiXCR, one entry per CDR3 protein. Here the sample spans hundreds of thousands of distinct CDR3 sequences, around 25% being singletons. The sample also formed part of further work on T cells of mothers and their children.

Sequencing was carried out using blood. The receptors were sampled from a boy aged 5-17 years in good health.

This clonotype was seen a few times. V and J are TRBV29-1 and TRBJ1-1; D gene ambiguous. Germline CDR1 is SQVTM and CDR2 is ANQGSEA. Trimming removed 6 bases from V and 1 base from J, with 12 bases in between. The CDR3 is made up of 13 amino acids. The CDR3 nucleotides are TGCAGCGTGACCGGGCCGGCGAACACTGAAGCTTTCTTT. This sequence encodes CSVTGPANTEAFF.

The gene calls are TRBV20-1 and TRBJ1-4, with D possibly matching TRBD1 (5 bases). The germline V and J ends were trimmed by 5 bases and 4 bases, with 17 bases remaining between them. Germline loops: CDR1 DFQATT, CDR2 SNEGSKA (reference sequence). The length of the CDR3 is 15 residues. The CDR3 here is CSAVGTPFGNEKLFF. The DNA for the CDR3 is TGCAGTGCTGTCGGGACTCCTTTCGGTAATGAAAAACTGTTTTTT.

The sample holds a few counts of this clonotype. The genes are TRBV29-1 and TRBJ2-5; 7 bases are shared with TRBD1. Unmatched junction bases numbered 7, after V lost 4 bases and J lost 5 bases. Germline CDR1 SQVTM, CDR2 ANQGSEA. The CDR3 contains 13 residues. CDR3 coding DNA: TGCAGCGTTGTCTCGACAGGGATGGAGACCCAGTACTTC. Translated, it gives CSVVSTGMETQYF.

The chain joins TRBV7-8 to TRBJ1-2; possible D gene TRBD1, 5 bases. Trimming took 4 bases from V and 9 from J, leaving 18 bases between them. Germline assignment: CDR1 SGHVS and CDR2 FQNEAQ. The CDR3 is 14 amino acids. The CDR3 here is CASSSLGLRGCYTF. In nucleotides, the CDR3 is TGTGCCAGCAGCTCCTTGGGCTTGAGGGGTTGCTACACCTTC. Supplemented by reference TRBV7-8 and TRBJ1-2, the full variable domain reads GAGVSQSPRYKVAKRGQDVALRCDPISGHVSLFWYQQALGQGPEFLTYFQNEAQLDKSGLPSDRFFAERPEGSVSTLKIQRTQQEDSAVYLCASSSLGLRGCYTFGSGTRLTVV.

This chain uses TRBV6-2 or TRBV6-3 with TRBJ1-6; D not resolved. Germline V gives CDR1 MNHEY, CDR2 SVGEGT. V gave up 0 bases and J gave up 7 bases, with 7 bases separating them. The CDR3 consists of 14 residues. CDR3 in amino acids: CASSYSNPNSPLHF. The CDR3 DNA sequence: TGTGCCAGCAGTTACTCGAACCCAAATTCACCCCTCCACTTT.

In its sample, this clonotype was seen a few times. The chain employs TRBV11-2 and TRBJ2-5; 8 bases match TRBD1. The closer fit of TRBJ2-1 to the DNA end suggests the J call may be wrong. This CDR3 comprises 15 residues. The germline gives CDR1 SGHAT, CDR2 FQNNGV. The CDR3 region has the DNA TGTGCCAGCACCAGGACCCCGGACAGGGTCAATGAGCAGTTCTTC. Amino acid sequence: CASTRTPDRVNEQFF.

The chain recombines TRBV24-1 with TRBJ1-2; weak D call: TRBD1 (5 bases). The CDR3 contains 14 residues. Trimming shortened V by 3 bases and J by 2 bases, and 9 bases separated the two germline ends. Germline CDR1 reads KGHDR; CDR2 reads SFDVKD. CDR3 protein: CATSDTGANYGYTF. CDR3 bases: TGTGCCACCAGTGATACCGGGGCCAACTATGGCTACACCTTC.

The chain carries TRBV28 and TRBJ2-7, with D possibly TRBD2 on 6 matching bases. This CDR3 spans 16 amino acids. The V end lost 2 bases, the J end lost 0 bases, and 14 bases lay between the germline ends. Germline CDR1 and CDR2: MDHEN and SYDVKM. The CDR3 spells CASSLGVRGYSYEQYF. The CDR3 bases are TGTGCCAGCAGTTTAGGAGTGCGGGGATACTCCTACGAGCAGTACTTC.